This T cell receptor (beta chain) was obtained from a study of OX40 agonist ivuxolimab in advanced cancers. Study-level background: Melanoma, hepatocellular carcinoma, head and neck or renal cell cancer occurred in dose-escalation patients. Whole-study results and caveats: Fewer expanded clones were found on average in CD4+ than in CD8+ T cells.

Repertoires were generated with immunoSEQ multiplex PCR, while TCRdb's copy carries only in-frame clones and drops some. The sample holds approximately 90,000 clones, over 75% seen once. The cohort excluded patients with autoimmune disease history or systemic immunosuppression. Comment on this clone: Its antigen is unknown.

This clonotype was obtained from an adult with an advanced solid tumor such as melanoma, head and neck, liver or kidney cancer. The sample was CD4+ or CD8+ T cells sorted from blood, taken in a trial of the OX40 agonist ivuxolimab.

Written as DNA, the CDR3 is TGTGCCAGTCCCCGAAGGAGGACTCGACAAGAGACCCAGTACTTC. It translates to CASPRRRTRQETQYF. The chain joins TRBV21-1 to TRBJ2-5; the table's D call TRBD2 went unverified against the DNA. TRBV21-1 is a pseudogene segment. The CDR3 loop spans 15 amino acids.